This T cell receptor beta chain was identified in a study of CD8 T cells in ankylosing spondylitis. MiXCR was run by TCRdb on the 5' RACE reads, yielding one entry per CDR3 protein. This table has about 200,000 distinct CDR3 sequences, roughly 13% appearing once. Between the trimmed V and J ends, which lost 1 base and 7 bases, there was a span of 7 bases. CDR1 and CDR2 from the germline V gene are SGHTA and FQGNSA. The CDR3 runs to 12 residues. Concerning this clonotype: Its antigen is unknown.

Study results and caveats: Before this, some motif variants had been reported in reactive arthritis synovial fluid and blood.

Sample: blood, either unsorted or a sorted T cell fraction (not recorded which). J is TRBJ1-1 and V is TRBV7-2, with D perhaps matching TRBD1 (5 bases). This receptor was taken from a male donor with ankylosing spondylitis or in good health (not recorded which). DNA of the CDR3: TGTGCCAGCAGCTTAGGAGGGGATGAAGCTTTCTTT. This encodes CASSLGGDEAFF.